The T cell receptor (beta chain) described here comes from a study of human T cells and chemical hapten exposure. It was the library that attached unique molecular identifiers to individual cDNA molecules. MiXCR, applied by TCRdb to the RACE reads, yields one record per CDR3 protein. Altogether fewer than 350,000 distinct CDR3 sequences are present, 7.5% to 8% being singletons, with the ten largest covering 0.9% to 1.5%. Comments on this clonotype: Its antigen remains unknown.

Sample time point: pre-sensitization, week 0. As to treatment: therapeutic diphenylcyclopropenone sensitization with weekly scalp DPC. Samples of blood were obtained prior to the application of each patch test. Study-level points and caveats: No shift was seen in TCRs above 1 in 1000 frequency with DPC sensitization.

CDR3 length: 16 residues. V shed 1 base and J shed 2 bases, with 16 bases lying between them. The germline CDR1 and CDR2 sequences are DFQATT and SNEGSKA (reference sequence). The receptor was derived from a man younger than 35 with alopecia areata. Some clones in this sample may be carry-over from other donors' samples. The rearrangement links TRBV20-1 to TRBJ2-3; tentative D call: TRBD1 (6 bases). Sequenced here: whole blood, sampled in connection with sensitization to the hapten diphenylcyclopropenone (DPC). CDR3 in amino acids: CSARGYGQTFTDTQYF. The DNA for the CDR3 is TGCAGTGCTAGAGGGTACGGACAGACCTTCACAGATACGCAGTATTTT.